The 9 T cell receptor beta chains below all came from one sample that was sequenced in a study of blood T cell repertoires in COVID-19 (TCRdb year 2020). The library was obtained by the immunoSEQ multiplex PCR assay. As stored in TCRdb, this immuneACCESS dataset retains in-frame rearrangements with V and J assigned. A fraction of the clones does not appear; measured against another copy, unresolved V genes explain less than half of the discrepancy, and the remainder lacks a known reason. Within this sample are 150,000 to 200,000 clones, with roughly 84% of them counted one time only. The ten top clones hold roughly 13% of the sample. The sequenced sample was PBMCs or T cells enriched from blood (not recorded which). The receptors shown here come from a woman aged 55-69 years who had recovered from COVID-19.

Of note for this clone: The junction does not match germline at one end; this may be a read error. CDR3 coding DNA: TGTGCCAGCAGCCTCGGGGTAGCAGTGTCCTTC. Its protein is CASSLGVAVSF. The chain joins TRBV12-3 or TRBV12-4 to TRBJ1-2, with unresolved D. This CDR3 comprises 11 residues.

This chain connects TRBV5-1 to TRBJ2-2, with TRBD2 matching 12 bases. Germline loops: CDR1 SGHRS, CDR2 YFSETQ. The CDR3 length is 16 residues. V was clipped by 5 bases and J by 5 bases; unmatched bases: 7. The CDR3 bases are TGCGCCAGCAGTCCAATACTAGCGGGAGGAACCGGGGAGCTGTTTTTT. This encodes CASSPILAGGTGELFF.

This clone was recorded only once. This sequence joins TRBV30 and TRBJ1-2; TRBD1 might be the D (5 bases). This CDR3 has 16 residues. The germline V gene encodes CDR1 GTSNPN and CDR2 SVGIG (reference sequence). The germline V and J ends were trimmed by 1 base and 4 bases, with 19 bases remaining between them. CDR3 DNA sequence: TGTGCCTGGAGTGGGGGGGACGGTTTACCCCTCTATGGCTACACCTTC. Translation: CAWSGGDGLPLYGYTF.

This rearrangement joins TRBV5-4 to TRBJ2-7; 9 bases are shared with TRBD1. The CDR3 runs to 16 residues. Germline V gene sequence: CDR1 SGHNT, CDR2 YYREEE (reference sequence). V was clipped by 3 bases and J by 1 base; unmatched bases: 8. CDR3 nucleotide sequence: TGTGCCAGCAGCTCACAAACCGGGACAGGGTCCTACGAGCAGTACTTC. This sequence encodes CASSSQTGTGSYEQYF.

This chain connects TRBV10-2 to TRBJ2-7, with 7 bases identical to TRBD2. With 10 bases clipped from V and 5 bases from J, the junction kept 5 bases outside the gene matches. CDR3 length equals 11 residues. Looked up from germline, CDR1 is WSHSY and CDR2 is SAAADI. This CDR3 reads CAITSVHEQYF. As DNA, the CDR3 is TGCGCCATCACTAGCGTCCACGAGCAGTACTTC.

The V and J genes are TRBV5-1 and TRBJ1-1; 12 positions agree with TRBD1. The CDR3 is 17 amino acids. The germline CDR1 and CDR2 sequences are SGHRS and YFSETQ. V gave up 3 bases and J gave up 0 bases; unmatched junction bases: 6. CDR3 nucleotide sequence: TGCGCCAGCAGCTCGGGACAGGGGGCGGGTCTGAACACTGAAGCTTTCTTT. Translation: CASSSGQGAGLNTEAFF. The full variable domain, rest sourced from reference TRBV5-1 and TRBJ1-1, is KAGVTQTPRYLIKTRGQQVTLSCSPISGHRSVSWYQQTPGQGLQFLFEYFSETQRNKGNFPGRFSGRQFSNSRSEMNVSTLELGDSALYLCASSSGQGAGLNTEAFFGQGTRLTVV.

This rearrangement joins TRBV13 to TRBJ2-7, with a tentative D call TRBD2 (6 bases). Germline lookup yields CDR1 PRHDT and CDR2 FYEKMQ (reference sequence). Trimming pared 2 bases from V and 5 bases from J, leaving 13 bases between. The CDR3 sequence is 14 residues long. The CDR3 loop is CASSLTAGLDEQYF. For the CDR3, the DNA is TGTGCCAGCAGCTTAACGGCGGGACTCGACGAGCAGTACTTC.

The V and J genes are TRBV5-1 and TRBJ1-5; D possibly corresponds to TRBD1 (5 bases). The CDR3 runs 13 residues. The V gene's germline CDR1 is SGHRS and CDR2 YFSETQ. Trimming removed 2 bases from V and 4 bases from J, with 7 bases in between. CDR3 residues: CASSLGDNQPQHF. The CDR3, as DNA: TGCGCCAGCAGCTTAGGGGATAATCAGCCCCAGCATTTT.

This clone showed up just a few times. For the CDR3, the DNA is TGCGCCAGCAGCCAAGGTGACCTGGGACTACACACCGGGGAGCTGTTTTTT. This encodes CASSQGDLGLHTGELFF. The V and J genes are TRBV4-1 and TRBJ2-2; 7 positions agree with TRBD2. The CDR3 length is 17 residues. V dropped 1 base and J dropped 3; count of bases not matched to a gene: 8. CDR1 is MGHRA and CDR2 is YSYEKL in the germline V gene.